This T cell receptor (beta chain) appears in the sequencing data of a study of regulatory T cells in long-lasting Graves disease. In the study overall: Those Graves' patients who were newly diagnosed had been on antithyroid drugs under 3 months.

Arm-PCR with iRepertoire HTBI primers amplified the CDR3 regions for these TCR beta libraries. TCRdb ran MiXCR on the multiplex PCR reads and lists one entry per CDR3 protein. This sample yields hundreds of thousands of distinct CDR3 sequences, of which about 16% are seen a single time; 12% belongs to the top ten. Time point given: newly diagnosed GD, antithyroid drugs for less than 3 months. PBMCs were the source of the RNA used for TCR sequencing. All patients originated from an endocrinology department located in Xi'an, China. This clonotype has at least ten counts. Trimming stripped 2 bases from V and 0 bases from J, with 8 bases between. The CDR3 consists of 14 residues. The germline V gene has CDR1 MNHEY and CDR2 SVGEGT. The sample was also reused in another study, on T cells in Graves' hyperthyroidism and ophthalmopathy.

The rearrangement joins TRBV6-2 or TRBV6-3 to TRBJ2-7; possibly TRBD1 or TRBD2 for D (5 bases each). This clonotype was obtained from a man younger than 30 with Graves disease. Material: peripheral blood mononuclear cells (PBMCs), obtained at new diagnosis, from a patient treated with antithyroid drugs. The CDR3 DNA sequence: TGTGCCAGCAGTTACCGGGACGGCTCCTACGAGCAGTACTTC. Amino acid sequence: CASSYRDGSYEQYF.